What follows are 32 T cell receptor beta chains derived from one specimen sequenced in a study of cytomegalovirus exposure and HLA in healthy donors. Profiled with immunoSEQ multiplex PCR; TCRdb holds only in-frame clones, not every one. The data hold 55,000 to 70,000 clones, with roughly 94% observed a single time. The sample comprised PBMCs. The source is a man aged 18-30 years in good health and CMV-seronegative.

The V call is TRBV5-8, the J call TRBJ1-2, with TRBD1 matching 11 bases. The length of the CDR3 is 14 residues. Germline assignment: CDR1 SGHTS and CDR2 YDEGEE. V dropped 4 bases and J dropped 3; count of bases not matched to a gene: 2. The CDR3 loop is CASSVGQGDYGYTF. The CDR3 DNA reads TGTGCCAGCAGCGTGGGACAGGGGGACTATGGCTACACCTTC.

This rearrangement joins TRBV19 to TRBJ2-1, with a possible D match to TRBD2 (5 bases). The CDR3 runs to 12 residues. The V gene lost 1 base and the J gene lost 8 bases, with 6 bases spanning the gap. Germline values: CDR1 LNHDA, CDR2 SQIVND (reference sequence). The CDR3 reads CASSIARDEQFF. The CDR3 DNA reads TGTGCCAGTAGTATAGCGCGGGATGAGCAGTTCTTC.

This clone was seen just once. The chain employs TRBV27 and TRBJ2-1; 9 bases are a match to TRBD2. Germline CDR1 reads MNHEY; CDR2 reads SMNVEV (reference sequence). The CDR3 length is 15 residues. V was pared by 5 bases and J by 3 bases, with 5 bases of the junction left unmatched. Here the CDR3 reads CASSPRLAVYNEQFF. The CDR3 region has the DNA TGTGCCAGCAGTCCCCGACTAGCGGTCTACAATGAGCAGTTCTTC.

This clone showed up just a few times. The genes are TRBV6-5 and TRBJ1-2; D not certain. The ends were cut back, 0 bases at V and 3 bases at J, with 8 bases in the middle. This CDR3 spans 14 amino acids. The V gene's germline CDR1 is MNHEY and CDR2 SVGAGI. The CDR3 loop reads CASSYSSGYYGYTF. CDR3 sequence (DNA): TGTGCCAGCAGTTACTCCTCAGGCTACTATGGCTACACCTTC.

V usage is TRBV4-2 and J usage is TRBJ2-1, with a tentative D call TRBD2 (5 bases). The CDR3 is 16 residues long. From germline, CDR1 is LGHNA and CDR2 YNFKEQ. V was trimmed by 0 bases and J by 0 bases, leaving 9 bases between them. This CDR3 is CASSQDSGGSYNEQFF. CDR3 nucleotides: TGTGCCAGCAGCCAAGACAGCGGTGGCTCCTACAATGAGCAGTTCTTC.

V is TRBV7-8 and J is TRBJ1-1; 7 positions agree with TRBD1. Germline loops: CDR1 SGHVS, CDR2 FQNEAQ. The CDR3 is 15 amino acids. V lost 1 base and J lost 0; bases outside the gene matches: 2. CDR3: CASSLGGQLNTEAFF. DNA of the CDR3: TGTGCCAGCAGCTTAGGGGGACAGTTGAACACTGAAGCTTTCTTT. Variable domain in full (rest from reference TRBV7-8 and TRBJ1-1): GAGVSQSPRYKVAKRGQDVALRCDPISGHVSLFWYQQALGQGPEFLTYFQNEAQLDKSGLPSDRFFAERPEGSVSTLKIQRTQQEDSAVYLCASSLGGQLNTEAFFGQGTRLTVV.

The rearrangement joins TRBV19 to TRBJ2-6; 8 nucleotides align to TRBD1. Trimming took 3 bases from V and 1 from J; bases not matched to a gene: 20. Germline CDR1 reads LNHDA; CDR2 reads SQIVND (reference sequence). CDR3 length: 22 residues. CDR3 protein: CASSIRVMWEDRVSSGANVLTF. CDR3 nucleotide sequence: TGTGCCAGTAGTATCAGGGTGATGTGGGAGGACAGGGTGTCTTCTGGGGCCAACGTCCTGACTTTC.

The chain is built from TRBV19 and TRBJ2-3; tentative D call: TRBD2 (6 bases). The CDR3 contains 16 residues. Germline CDR1 LNHDA, CDR2 SQIVND (reference sequence). Trimming cost V 5 bases and J 1 base, with 16 bases left between them. CDR3 nucleotides: TGTGCCAGTAGTGGGCCAGCGGGTCTACGCACAGATACGCAGTATTTT. This codes for CASSGPAGLRTDTQYF. Supplemented by reference TRBV19 and TRBJ2-3, the full variable domain reads DGGITQSPKYLFRKEGQNVTLSCEQNLNHDAMYWYRQDPGQGLRLIYYSQIVNDFQKGDIAEGYSVSREKKESFPLTVTSAQKNPTAFYLCASSGPAGLRTDTQYFGPGTRLTVL.

The V and J genes are TRBV18 and TRBJ1-1, with a possible D match to TRBD1 (5 bases). This CDR3 region has 16 residues. CDR1 and CDR2 (germline): KGHSH, LQKENI. Trimming took off 4 bases at V and 3 bases at J, with 18 bases between the two ends. DNA of the CDR3: TGTGCCAGCTCACTGAATCAAGGACAAGGAGACACTGAAGCTTTCTTT. It yields the protein CASSLNQGQGDTEAFF.

This clone showed up just once. This CDR3 is CALKRPEASAEAFF. The CDR3 DNA sequence: TGTGCCCTCAAGCGGCCGGAGGCTTCAGCTGAAGCTTTCTTT. The genes are TRBV5-4 and TRBJ1-1; no clear D. The CDR3 length is 14 residues. Germline loops: CDR1 SGHNT, CDR2 YYREEE (reference sequence). V was cut by 10 bases and J by 6 bases, with 22 bases left in between.

CDR3 in DNA: TGTGCCAGCAGCACGGGGGGAGGCTACACCTTC. Residues: CASSTGGGYTF. The V and J genes are TRBV5-4 and TRBJ1-2, with a tentative D call TRBD1 (5 bases). This CDR3 region has 11 residues. V was clipped by 4 bases and J by 8 bases, with 9 bases between them. Germline CDR1 and CDR2: SGHNT and YYREEE (reference sequence).

V usage is TRBV6-6 and J usage is TRBJ1-2; no definite D call. Germline assignment: CDR1 MNHNY and CDR2 SVGAGI (reference sequence). The CDR3 contains 11 residues. Between the trimmed V and J ends, which lost 4 bases and 4 bases, there was a span of 4 bases. The CDR3 coding sequence is TGTGCCAGCAGTTCTTCCTATGGCTACACCTTC. Residues: CASSSSYGYTF.

The chain is built from TRBV20-1 and TRBJ2-5; D is possibly TRBD1 (7 bases). There are 10 residues in the CDR3. CDR1 is DFQATT and CDR2 is SNEGSKA in the germline V gene (reference sequence). Trimming removed 5 bases at V and 11 bases at J, with 12 bases between. CDR3 protein: CSALTGRQYF. The CDR3 DNA is TGCAGTGCTCTGACAGGGAGGCAGTACTTC.

The V and J genes are TRBV29-1 and TRBJ1-5, with 9 bases fitting TRBD1. The V and J ends lost 6 bases and 4 bases, in that order; junction bases with no gene match: 13. The CDR3 is 16 amino acids. In germline, CDR1 is SQVTM, CDR2 ANQGSEA. CDR3 in DNA: TGCAGCGTCCAACTGGGGGGGACAGGGAGTAATCAGCCCCAGCATTTT. Translated, it gives CSVQLGGTGSNQPQHF.

The J gene is TRBJ2-7, the V gene TRBV27, with a possible D match to TRBD1 (6 bases). The CDR3 consists of 11 residues. Trimming removed 8 bases from V and 4 bases from J, with 9 bases in between. Germline V lookup: CDR1 MNHEY, CDR2 SMNVEV (reference sequence). The CDR3 loop reads CASRDRYEQYF. CDR3 DNA: TGTGCCAGCCGAGACAGGTACGAGCAGTACTTC.

The chain recombines TRBV18 with TRBJ2-7; TRBD1 might be the D (6 bases). CDR3 size: 13 residues. Germline V CDR1 and CDR2: KGHSH, LQKENI. V was pared by 3 bases and J by 3 bases, with 9 bases between. This CDR3 is CASSPNRDYEQYF. The CDR3 region has the DNA TGTGCCAGCTCACCGAACAGGGACTACGAGCAGTACTTC.

The V call is TRBV7-9, the J call TRBJ1-1; 8 nucleotides line up with TRBD1. This CDR3 is built from 12 residues. Germline V gene data show CDR1 as SEHNR and CDR2 as FQNEAQ (reference sequence). The V segment lost 5 bases and the J segment 11 bases; nucleotides outside the gene matches: 7. The DNA of the CDR3 is TGTGCCAGCAGCCCCCGGACAGGGTACGCTTTCTTT. Its translation: CASSPRTGYAFF.

The rearrangement uses TRBV27 and TRBJ1-5; 7 bases map to TRBD1. CDR3 size: 16 residues. V was pared by 2 bases and J by 7 bases, with 11 bases of the junction left unmatched. CDR1 MNHEY and CDR2 SMNVEV come from the germline V gene (reference sequence). CDR3 in DNA: TGTGCCAGCAGTTTAAGATCGCGGACAGGCTGGCAGCCCCAGCATTTT. It codes for CASSLRSRTGWQPQHF.

The rearrangement links TRBV7-9 to TRBJ2-2; D is ambiguous. V was pared by 5 bases and J by 5 bases, with 15 bases between. The V gene's germline CDR1 is SEHNR and CDR2 FQNEAQ (reference sequence). This CDR3 comprises 15 residues. The DNA of the CDR3 is TGTGCCAGCAGCCCCTATGAGGCTGGGACCGGGGAGCTGTTTTTT. Translating it yields CASSPYEAGTGELFF.

This clone was picked up one time. V gene TRBV5-6 combines with J gene TRBJ2-7; the match to TRBD1 covers 11 bases. CDR3 length: 16 amino acids. After removal of 4 bases from V and 7 bases from J, the junction contained 13 bases not matched to a gene. Germline values: CDR1 SGHDT, CDR2 YYEEEE. The CDR3 loop is CASSDLRTGGVGEQYF. CDR3 in DNA: TGTGCCAGCAGCGACCTAAGGACAGGGGGCGTGGGGGAGCAGTACTTC.

The chain recombines TRBV5-8 with TRBJ2-5, with 9 bases lining up with TRBD1. V shed 5 bases, J shed 2 bases, and the junction held 13 bases outside the gene matches. Germline lookup yields CDR1 SGHTS and CDR2 YDEGEE. The CDR3 is 17 residues long. The CDR3 here is CASRYRDRASDQETQYF. CDR3 DNA: TGTGCCAGCAGGTACCGGGACAGGGCTTCGGATCAAGAGACCCAGTACTTC.

This chain links TRBV5-1 with TRBJ2-3; 12 bases are shared with TRBD2. Trimming cost V 4 bases and J 3 bases; bases outside gene matches: 3. Per the germline V gene, CDR1 is SGHRS and CDR2 is YFSETQ. The CDR3 consists of 15 residues. DNA of the CDR3: TGCGCCAGCAGCCGGACTAGCGGGACGACAGATACGCAGTATTTT. Protein product: CASSRTSGTTDTQYF.

The rearrangement joins TRBV19 to TRBJ2-1; 8 bases agree with TRBD2. The V and J ends lost 3 bases and 0 bases, in that order; junction bases with no gene match: 4. The CDR3 extends over 16 amino acids. Germline V lookup: CDR1 LNHDA, CDR2 SQIVND (reference sequence). CDR3 region: CASSMDGGGSYNEQFF. As DNA, the CDR3 is TGTGCCAGTAGTATGGACGGGGGGGGCTCCTACAATGAGCAGTTCTTC.

The chain combines TRBV29-1 with TRBJ1-4; 9 bases fit TRBD1. Per the germline V gene, CDR1 is SQVTM and CDR2 is ANQGSEA. CDR3 size: 13 residues. V trimming: 6 bases; J trimming: 5 bases; junction bases outside the gene matches: 4. CDR3 sequence (DNA): TGCAGCGTCCTGGGACAGGGAAATGAAAAACTGTTTTTT. Encoded protein: CSVLGQGNEKLFF.

This clone is a singleton in its sample. V gene TRBV15 combines with J gene TRBJ1-5; no firm D call. The V gene's germline CDR1 is LNHNV and CDR2 YYDKDF (reference sequence). Trimming took off 0 bases at V and 0 bases at J, with 12 bases between the two ends. The CDR3 runs 17 residues. Written as DNA, the CDR3 is TGTGCCACCAGCAGAGACTCCCTAGGTTATAGCAATCAGCCCCAGCATTTT. Translated, it gives CATSRDSLGYSNQPQHF.

This chain links TRBV6-5 with TRBJ1-2, with a possible D match to TRBD1 (6 bases). CDR1 MNHEY and CDR2 SVGAGI come from the germline V gene. The CDR3 length is 15 residues. V lost 6 bases to trimming and J lost 2 bases, with 16 bases between them. The CDR3 here is CASRVPGTKNYGYTF. The DNA for the CDR3 is TGTGCCAGCAGGGTTCCCGGGACAAAGAACTATGGCTACACCTTC.

The chain employs TRBV19 and TRBJ2-7; D possibly corresponds to TRBD1 (5 bases). CDR1 is LNHDA, CDR2 SQIVND, per germline (reference sequence). This CDR3 comprises 13 residues. V lost 5 bases and J 1 base, leaving 9 bases between the germline ends. This CDR3 reads CASSSQESYEQYF. CDR3 coding DNA: TGTGCCAGTAGTTCACAGGAGTCCTACGAGCAGTACTTC.

The chain links TRBV7-2 to TRBJ2-3, with TRBD1 identical over 10 bases. CDR3 size: 16 residues. V was pared by 3 bases and J by 3 bases, with 6 bases of the junction left unmatched. Germline V CDR1 and CDR2: SGHTA, FQGNSA. This CDR3 reads CASSFSGDRGTDTQYF. The CDR3 nucleotides read TGTGCCAGCAGCTTCTCAGGGGACAGGGGTACAGATACGCAGTATTTT. Full variable domain (outside the CDR3, taken from reference TRBV7-2 and TRBJ2-3): GAGVSQSPSNKVTEKGKDVELRCDPISGHTALYWYRQSLGQGLEFLIYFQGNSAPDKSGLPSDRFSAERTGGSVSTLTIQRTQQEDSAVYLCASSFSGDRGTDTQYFGPGTRLTVL.

The J gene is TRBJ2-1, the V gene TRBV14, with 10 bases lining up with TRBD2. This CDR3 comprises 16 residues. Trimming took 6 bases from V and 4 from J; bases not matched to a gene: 9. Looked up from germline, CDR1 is SGHDN and CDR2 is FVKESK. CDR3 amino acids: CASRPSGLAVYNEQFF. The CDR3 DNA reads as TGTGCCAGCAGACCATCCGGACTAGCGGTATACAATGAGCAGTTCTTC.

This CDR3 is CASSLVRLSGSGNEQFF. The CDR3 region has the DNA TGTGCCAGCAGCTTAGTGAGATTAAGCGGGAGTGGTAATGAGCAGTTCTTC. The rearrangement uses TRBV11-2 and TRBJ2-1; the match to TRBD2 covers 8 bases. J lost 7 bases, V lost 1 base, and 12 bases had no gene match. The CDR3 is made up of 17 amino acids. Germline lookup yields CDR1 SGHAT and CDR2 FQNNGV.

This chain links TRBV6-4 with TRBJ2-1; tentative D call: TRBD2 (5 bases). Germline V CDR1 and CDR2: MRHNA, SNTAGT. The CDR3 length is 13 residues. The V end was cut by 2 bases, the J end by 10 bases, with 12 bases between. The CDR3 DNA reads TGTGCCAGCAGTGACGGTCTAGCTGGAGAGCAGTTCTTC. It codes for CASSDGLAGEQFF.

This rearrangement joins TRBV19 to TRBJ2-2; TRBD2 matches 14 bases. Germline V gene data show CDR1 as LNHDA and CDR2 as SQIVND (reference sequence). The CDR3 sequence is 21 residues long. The trim removed 7 bases at V and 3 bases at J, leaving 19 bases unmatched. Written as DNA, the CDR3 is TGTGCCAGTACCGACATACAGGGACTAGCGGGAGTCGTCGGGTACACCGGGGAGCTGTTTTTT. Residues: CASTDIQGLAGVVGYTGELFF.